Detailed here is one T cell receptor (beta chain). The antigen remains unidentified. V lost 3 bases, J lost 0 bases, and 18 bases lay in between. There are 17 residues in the CDR3. Germline-derived CDR1 and CDR2 are DFQATT and SNEGSKA (reference sequence). Sample-barcoded 5' priming and a J-beta primer mix drove a second PCR of roughly 7 to 11 cycles. The authors tagged each cDNA molecule using a template-switch adaptor with 12 random nucleotides. TCRdb re-derived calls from the 5' RACE reads in MiXCR, one entry per CDR3 protein. The sample has 950,000 to 1,200,000 distinct CDR3 sequences, less than 45% seen once. Samples each yielded at least 5.5 micrograms of total RNA. This entry comes from a study of blood T cells in healthy people across ages. Study-wide results and caveats: Diversity estimates drawn from one million T cells were deemed underestimates. Both higher diversity and more naive CD4+ cells marked long-lived donors when set against aged donors.

The origin of this receptor is a man younger than 30 in good health. The V gene is TRBV20-1, the J gene TRBJ2-1, with a weak D call TRBD1 (6 bases). Sequenced material: blood. In DNA form, the CDR3 reads TGCAGTGCTAGCCTCACAGGGCGCCCTTACTCCTACAATGAGCAGTTCTTC. Its protein is CSASLTGRPYSYNEQFF.